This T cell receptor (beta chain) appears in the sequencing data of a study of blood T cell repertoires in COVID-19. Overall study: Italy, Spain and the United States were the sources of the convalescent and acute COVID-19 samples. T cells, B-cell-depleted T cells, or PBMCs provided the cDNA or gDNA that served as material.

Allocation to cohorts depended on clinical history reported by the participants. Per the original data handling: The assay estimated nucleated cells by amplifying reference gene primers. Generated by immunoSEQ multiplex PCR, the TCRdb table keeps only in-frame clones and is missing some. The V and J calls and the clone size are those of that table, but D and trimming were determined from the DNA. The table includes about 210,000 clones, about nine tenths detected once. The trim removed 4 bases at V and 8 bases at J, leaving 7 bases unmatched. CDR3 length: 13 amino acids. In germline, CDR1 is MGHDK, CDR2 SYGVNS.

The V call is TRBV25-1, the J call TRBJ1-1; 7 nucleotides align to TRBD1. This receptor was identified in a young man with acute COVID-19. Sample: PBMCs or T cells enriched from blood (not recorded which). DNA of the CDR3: TGTGCCAGCAGTGTAGCCCCGACAGGGGAAGCTTTCTTT. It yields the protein CASSVAPTGEAFF.